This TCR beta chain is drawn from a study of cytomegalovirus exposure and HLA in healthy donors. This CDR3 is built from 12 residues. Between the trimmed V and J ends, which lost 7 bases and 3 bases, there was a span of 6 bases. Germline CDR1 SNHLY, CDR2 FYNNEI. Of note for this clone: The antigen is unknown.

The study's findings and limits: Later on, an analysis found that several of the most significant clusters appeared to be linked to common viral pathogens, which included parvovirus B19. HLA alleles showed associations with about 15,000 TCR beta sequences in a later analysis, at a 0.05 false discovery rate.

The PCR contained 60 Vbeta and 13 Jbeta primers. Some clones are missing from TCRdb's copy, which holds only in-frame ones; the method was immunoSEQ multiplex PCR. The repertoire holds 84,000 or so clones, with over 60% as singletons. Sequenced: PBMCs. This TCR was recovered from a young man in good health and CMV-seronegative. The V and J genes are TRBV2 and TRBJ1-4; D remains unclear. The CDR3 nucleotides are TGTGCCAGCATGCCGGCTAATGAAAAACTGTTTTTT. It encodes CASMPANEKLFF.